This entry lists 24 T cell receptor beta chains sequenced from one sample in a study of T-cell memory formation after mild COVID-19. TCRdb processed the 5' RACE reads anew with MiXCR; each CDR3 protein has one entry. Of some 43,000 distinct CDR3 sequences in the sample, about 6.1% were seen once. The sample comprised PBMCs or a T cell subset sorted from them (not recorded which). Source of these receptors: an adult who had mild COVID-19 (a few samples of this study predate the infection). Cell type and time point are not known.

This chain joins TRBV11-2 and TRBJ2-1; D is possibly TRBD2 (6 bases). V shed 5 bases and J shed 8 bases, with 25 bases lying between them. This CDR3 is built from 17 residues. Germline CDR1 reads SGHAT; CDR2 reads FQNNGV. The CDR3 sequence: CASSLGSLRYEGHEQFF. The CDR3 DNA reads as TGTGCCAGCAGCCTCGGGAGCCTAAGATATGAAGGCCATGAGCAGTTCTTC.

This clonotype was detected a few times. CDR3 in DNA: TGTGCCAGCAGTAACAGGGGGCTCCAGACCCAGTACTTC. Its protein product is CASSNRGLQTQYF. The chain combines TRBV28 with TRBJ2-5; 9 bases align to TRBD1. Germline CDR1 is MDHEN and CDR2 is SYDVKM. The CDR3 covers 13 residues. V gave up 5 bases and J gave up 6 bases; unmatched junction bases: 4.

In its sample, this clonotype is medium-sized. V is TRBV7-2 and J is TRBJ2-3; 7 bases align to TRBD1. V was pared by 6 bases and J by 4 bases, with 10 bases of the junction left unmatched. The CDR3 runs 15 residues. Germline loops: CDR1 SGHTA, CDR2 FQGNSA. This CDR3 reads CASRSHRTGADTQYF. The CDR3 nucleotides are TGTGCCAGCAGATCGCACAGAACAGGGGCAGATACGCAGTATTTT. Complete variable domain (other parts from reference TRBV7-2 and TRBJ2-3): GAGVSQSPSNKVTEKGKDVELRCDPISGHTALYWYRQSLGQGLEFLIYFQGNSAPDKSGLPSDRFSAERTGGSVSTLTIQRTQQEDSAVYLCASRSHRTGADTQYFGPGTRLTVL.

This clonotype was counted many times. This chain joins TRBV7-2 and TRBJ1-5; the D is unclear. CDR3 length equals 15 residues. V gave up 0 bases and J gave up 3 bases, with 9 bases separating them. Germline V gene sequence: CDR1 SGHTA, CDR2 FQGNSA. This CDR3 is CASSLAGRVNQPQHF. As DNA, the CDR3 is TGTGCCAGCAGCTTAGCGGGGAGGGTCAATCAGCCCCAGCATTTT.

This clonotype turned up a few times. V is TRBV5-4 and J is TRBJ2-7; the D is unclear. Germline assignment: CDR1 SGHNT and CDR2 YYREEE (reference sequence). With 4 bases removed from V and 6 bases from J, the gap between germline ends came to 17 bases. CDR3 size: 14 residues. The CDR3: CASSLTQTTSEQYF. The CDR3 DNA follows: TGTGCCAGCAGCCTTACCCAGACCACCAGCGAGCAGTACTTC.

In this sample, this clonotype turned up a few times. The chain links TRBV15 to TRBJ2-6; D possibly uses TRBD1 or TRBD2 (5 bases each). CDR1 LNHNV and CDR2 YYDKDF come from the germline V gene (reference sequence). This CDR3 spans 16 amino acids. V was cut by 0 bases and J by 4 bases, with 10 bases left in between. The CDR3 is CATSRDGGAGANVLTF. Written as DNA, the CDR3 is TGTGCCACCAGCAGAGATGGGGGAGCCGGGGCCAACGTCCTGACTTTC.

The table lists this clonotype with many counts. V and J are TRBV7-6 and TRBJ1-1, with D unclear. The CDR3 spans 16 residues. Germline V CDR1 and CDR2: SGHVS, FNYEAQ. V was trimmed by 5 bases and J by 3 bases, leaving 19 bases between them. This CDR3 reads CASSPYIMTRDTEAFF. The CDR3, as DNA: TGTGCCAGCAGCCCCTACATCATGACGCGGGACACTGAAGCTTTCTTT.

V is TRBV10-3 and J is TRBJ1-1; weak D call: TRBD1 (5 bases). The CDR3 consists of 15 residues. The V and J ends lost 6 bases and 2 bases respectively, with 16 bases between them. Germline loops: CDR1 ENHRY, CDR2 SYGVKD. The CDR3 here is CAISTPGRRNTEAFF. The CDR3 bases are TGTGCCATCAGCACCCCGGGGCGCCGAAACACTGAAGCTTTCTTT.

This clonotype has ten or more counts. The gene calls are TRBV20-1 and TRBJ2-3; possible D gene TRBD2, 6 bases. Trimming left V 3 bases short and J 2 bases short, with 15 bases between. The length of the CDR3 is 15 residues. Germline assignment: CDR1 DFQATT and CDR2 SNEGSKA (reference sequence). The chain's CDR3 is CSARRSGRPTDTQYF. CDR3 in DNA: TGCAGTGCTAGGAGATCCGGGAGACCCACAGATACGCAGTATTTT.

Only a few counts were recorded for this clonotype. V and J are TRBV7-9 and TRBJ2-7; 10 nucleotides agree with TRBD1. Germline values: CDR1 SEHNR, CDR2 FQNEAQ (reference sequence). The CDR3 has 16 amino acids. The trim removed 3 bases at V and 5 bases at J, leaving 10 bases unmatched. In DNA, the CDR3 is TGTGCCAGCAGCTTCCCAGTCCCGGGACAGGGGAACGAGCAGTACTTC. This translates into CASSFPVPGQGNEQYF.

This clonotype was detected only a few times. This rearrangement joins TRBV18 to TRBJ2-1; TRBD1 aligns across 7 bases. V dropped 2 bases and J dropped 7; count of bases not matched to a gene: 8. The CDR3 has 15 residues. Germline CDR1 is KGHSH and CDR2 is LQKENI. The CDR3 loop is CASSPSNRGGNEQFF. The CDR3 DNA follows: TGTGCCAGCTCACCATCGAACAGGGGCGGGAATGAGCAGTTCTTC.

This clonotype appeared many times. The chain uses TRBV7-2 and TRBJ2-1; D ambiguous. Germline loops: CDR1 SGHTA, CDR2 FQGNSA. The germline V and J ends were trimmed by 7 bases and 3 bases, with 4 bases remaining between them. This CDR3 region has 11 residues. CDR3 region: CASTNYNEQFF. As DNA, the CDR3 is TGTGCCAGCACCAACTACAATGAGCAGTTCTTC.

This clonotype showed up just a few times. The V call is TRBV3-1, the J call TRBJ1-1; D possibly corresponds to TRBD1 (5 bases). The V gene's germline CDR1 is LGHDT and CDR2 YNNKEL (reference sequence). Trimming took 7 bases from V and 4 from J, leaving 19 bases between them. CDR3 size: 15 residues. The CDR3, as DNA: TGTGCCAGCACCGAAGGGGAGGGACGGGGCACTGAAGCTTTCTTT. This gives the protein CASTEGEGRGTEAFF.

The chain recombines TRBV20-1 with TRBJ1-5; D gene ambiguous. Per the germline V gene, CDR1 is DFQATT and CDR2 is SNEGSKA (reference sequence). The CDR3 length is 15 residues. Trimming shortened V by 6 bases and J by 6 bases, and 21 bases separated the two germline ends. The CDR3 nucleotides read TGCAGTGCCAACCCGGGTGGTGTGTTGTTTCAGCCCCAGCATTTT. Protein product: CSANPGGVLFQPQHF.

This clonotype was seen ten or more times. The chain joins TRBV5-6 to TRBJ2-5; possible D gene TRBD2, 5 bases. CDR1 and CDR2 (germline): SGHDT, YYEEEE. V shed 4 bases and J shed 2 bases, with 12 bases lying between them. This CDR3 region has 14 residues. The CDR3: CASSRGLIQETQYF. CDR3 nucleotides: TGTGCCAGCAGCCGTGGACTCATACAAGAGACCCAGTACTTC.

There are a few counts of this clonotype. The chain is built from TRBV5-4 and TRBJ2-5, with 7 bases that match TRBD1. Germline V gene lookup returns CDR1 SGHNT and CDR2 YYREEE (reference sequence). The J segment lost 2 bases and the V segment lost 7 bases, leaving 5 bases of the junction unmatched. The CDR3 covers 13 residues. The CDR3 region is CASGRDSQETQYF. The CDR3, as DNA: TGTGCCAGCGGAAGGGACAGTCAAGAGACCCAGTACTTC.

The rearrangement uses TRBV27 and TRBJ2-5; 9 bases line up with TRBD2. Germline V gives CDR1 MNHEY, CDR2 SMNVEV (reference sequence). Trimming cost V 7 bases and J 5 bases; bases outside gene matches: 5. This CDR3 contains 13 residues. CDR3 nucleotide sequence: TGTGCCAGCATGCGGGGGGGCTGGGAGACCCAGTACTTC. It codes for CASMRGGWETQYF.

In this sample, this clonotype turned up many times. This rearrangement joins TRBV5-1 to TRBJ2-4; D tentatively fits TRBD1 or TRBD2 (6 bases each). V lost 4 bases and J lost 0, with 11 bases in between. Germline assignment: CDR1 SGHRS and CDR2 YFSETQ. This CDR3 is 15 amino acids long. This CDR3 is CASSLGGLAKNIQYF. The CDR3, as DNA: TGCGCCAGCAGCCTAGGGGGGCTAGCCAAAAACATTCAGTACTTC.

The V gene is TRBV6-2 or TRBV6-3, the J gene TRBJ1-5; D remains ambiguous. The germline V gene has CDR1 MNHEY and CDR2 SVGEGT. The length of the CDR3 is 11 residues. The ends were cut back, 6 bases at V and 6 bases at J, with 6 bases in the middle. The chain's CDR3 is CASSSAQPQHF. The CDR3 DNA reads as TGTGCCAGCAGCTCGGCTCAGCCCCAGCATTTT.

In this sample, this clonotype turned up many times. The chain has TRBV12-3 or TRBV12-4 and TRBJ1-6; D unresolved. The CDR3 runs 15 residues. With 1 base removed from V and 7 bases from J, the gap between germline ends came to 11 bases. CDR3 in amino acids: CASSLGGQRNSPLHF. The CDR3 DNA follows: TGTGCCAGCAGTTTAGGAGGGCAACGAAATTCACCCCTCCACTTT.

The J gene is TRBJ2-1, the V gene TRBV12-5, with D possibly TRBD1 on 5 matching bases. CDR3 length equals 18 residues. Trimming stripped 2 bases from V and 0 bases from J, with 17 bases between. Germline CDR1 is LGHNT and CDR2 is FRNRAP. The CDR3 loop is CASGLRYWGRDSYNEQFF. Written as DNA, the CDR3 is TGTGCTAGTGGTTTGAGGTACTGGGGCCGCGACTCCTACAATGAGCAGTTCTTC.

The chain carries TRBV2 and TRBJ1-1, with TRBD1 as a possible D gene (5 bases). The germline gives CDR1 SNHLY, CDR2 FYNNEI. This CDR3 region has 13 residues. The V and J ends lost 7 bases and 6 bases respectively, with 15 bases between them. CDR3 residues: CASKRGERSEAFF. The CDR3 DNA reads TGTGCCAGCAAGCGGGGGGAGAGGTCTGAAGCTTTCTTT.

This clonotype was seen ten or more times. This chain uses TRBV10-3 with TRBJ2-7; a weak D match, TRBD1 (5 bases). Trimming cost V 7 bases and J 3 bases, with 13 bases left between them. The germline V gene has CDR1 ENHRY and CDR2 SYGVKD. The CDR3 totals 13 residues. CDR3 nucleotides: TGTGCCATCACCTACAGGACGGACTACGAGCAGTACTTC. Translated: CAITYRTDYEQYF.

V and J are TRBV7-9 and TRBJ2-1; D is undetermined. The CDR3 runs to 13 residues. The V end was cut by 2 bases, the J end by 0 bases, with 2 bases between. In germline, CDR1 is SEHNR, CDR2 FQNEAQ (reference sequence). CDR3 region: CASSLFSYNEQFF. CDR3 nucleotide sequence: TGTGCCAGCAGCTTATTCTCCTACAATGAGCAGTTCTTC.